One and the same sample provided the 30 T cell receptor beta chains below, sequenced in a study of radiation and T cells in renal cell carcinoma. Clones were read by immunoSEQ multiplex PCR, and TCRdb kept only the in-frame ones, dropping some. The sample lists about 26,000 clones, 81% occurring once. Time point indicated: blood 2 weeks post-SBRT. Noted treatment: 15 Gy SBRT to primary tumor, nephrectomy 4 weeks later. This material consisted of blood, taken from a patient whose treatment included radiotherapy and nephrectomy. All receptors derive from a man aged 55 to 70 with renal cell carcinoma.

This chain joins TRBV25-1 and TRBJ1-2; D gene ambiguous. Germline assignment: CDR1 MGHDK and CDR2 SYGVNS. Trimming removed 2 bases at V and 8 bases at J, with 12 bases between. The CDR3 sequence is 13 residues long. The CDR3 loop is CASSEIRKGGYTF. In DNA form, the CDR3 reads TGTGCCAGCAGTGAAATCCGGAAAGGCGGCTACACCTTC.

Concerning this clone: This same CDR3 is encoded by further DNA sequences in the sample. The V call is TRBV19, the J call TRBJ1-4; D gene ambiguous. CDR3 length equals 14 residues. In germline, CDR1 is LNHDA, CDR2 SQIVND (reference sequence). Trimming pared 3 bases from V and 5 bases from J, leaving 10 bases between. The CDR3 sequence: CASSMRLGNEKLFF. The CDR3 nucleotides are TGTGCCAGTAGTATGAGACTGGGGAATGAAAAACTGTTTTTT.

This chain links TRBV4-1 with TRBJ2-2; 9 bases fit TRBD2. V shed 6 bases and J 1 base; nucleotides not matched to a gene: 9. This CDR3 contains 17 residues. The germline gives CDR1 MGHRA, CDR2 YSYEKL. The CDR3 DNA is TGCGCCAGCAGGAAAAGGGCGGGAGGGGAGAACACCGGGGAGCTGTTTTTT. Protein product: CASRKRAGGENTGELFF.

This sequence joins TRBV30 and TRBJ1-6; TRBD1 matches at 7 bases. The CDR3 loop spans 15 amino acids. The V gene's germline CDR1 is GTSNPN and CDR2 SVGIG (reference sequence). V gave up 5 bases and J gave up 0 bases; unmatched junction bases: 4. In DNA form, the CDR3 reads TGTGCCTGGGGGGACAGAGTCTCCTATAATTCACCCCTCCACTTT. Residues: CAWGDRVSYNSPLHF.

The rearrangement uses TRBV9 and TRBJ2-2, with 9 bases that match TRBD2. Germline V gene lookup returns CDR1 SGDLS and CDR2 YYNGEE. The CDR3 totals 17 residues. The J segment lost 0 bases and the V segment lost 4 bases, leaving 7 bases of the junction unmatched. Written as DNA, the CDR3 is TGTGCCAGCAGCCTCCAAGCGGGAGGCGCGAACACCGGGGAGCTGTTTTTT. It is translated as CASSLQAGGANTGELFF. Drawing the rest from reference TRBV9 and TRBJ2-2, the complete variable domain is DSGVTQTPKHLITATGQRVTLRCSPRSGDLSVYWYQQSLDQGLQFLIQYYNGEERAKGNILERFSAQQFPDLHSELNLSSLELGDSALYFCASSLQAGGANTGELFFGEGSRLTVL.

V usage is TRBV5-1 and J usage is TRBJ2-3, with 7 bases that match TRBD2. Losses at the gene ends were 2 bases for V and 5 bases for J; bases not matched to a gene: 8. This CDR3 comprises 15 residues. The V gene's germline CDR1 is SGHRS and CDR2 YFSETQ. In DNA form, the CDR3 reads TGCGCCAGCAGCTTCAATGGAGGGAGGGGAGATACGCAGTATTTT. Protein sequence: CASSFNGGRGDTQYF.

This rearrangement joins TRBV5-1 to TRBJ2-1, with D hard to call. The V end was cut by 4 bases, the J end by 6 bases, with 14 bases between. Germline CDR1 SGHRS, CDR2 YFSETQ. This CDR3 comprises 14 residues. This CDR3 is CASSPGGESNEQFF. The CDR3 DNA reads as TGCGCCAGCAGCCCAGGTGGGGAATCCAATGAGCAGTTCTTC.

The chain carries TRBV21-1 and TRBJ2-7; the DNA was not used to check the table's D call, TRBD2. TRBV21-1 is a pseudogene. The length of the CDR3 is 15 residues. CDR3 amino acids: CASSGRLAGGVGAYF. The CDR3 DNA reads TGTGCCAGCAGCGGCCGACTAGCGGGAGGCGTTGGTGCGTACTTC.

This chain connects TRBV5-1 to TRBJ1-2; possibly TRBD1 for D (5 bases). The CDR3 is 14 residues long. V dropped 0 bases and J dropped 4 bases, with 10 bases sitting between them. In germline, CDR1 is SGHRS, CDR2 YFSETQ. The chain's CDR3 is CASSLEVTAYGYTF. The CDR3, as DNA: TGCGCCAGCAGCTTGGAGGTGACAGCCTATGGCTACACCTTC.

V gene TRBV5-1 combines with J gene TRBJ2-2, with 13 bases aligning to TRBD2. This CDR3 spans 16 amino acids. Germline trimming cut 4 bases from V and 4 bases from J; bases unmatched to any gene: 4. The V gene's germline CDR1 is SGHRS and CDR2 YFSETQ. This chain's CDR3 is CASSRLAGGLTGELFF. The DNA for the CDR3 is TGCGCCAGCAGCCGACTAGCGGGAGGCCTCACCGGGGAGCTGTTTTTT.

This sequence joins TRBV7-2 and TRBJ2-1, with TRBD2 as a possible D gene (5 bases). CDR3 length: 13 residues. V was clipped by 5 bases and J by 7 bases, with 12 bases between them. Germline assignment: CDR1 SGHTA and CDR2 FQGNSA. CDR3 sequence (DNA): TGTGCCAGCAGCCGCGGGCACGGTAATGAGCAGTTCTTC. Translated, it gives CASSRGHGNEQFF.

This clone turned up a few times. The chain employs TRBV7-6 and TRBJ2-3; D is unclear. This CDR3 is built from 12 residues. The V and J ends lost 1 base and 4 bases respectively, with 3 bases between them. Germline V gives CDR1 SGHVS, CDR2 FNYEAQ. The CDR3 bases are TGTGCCAGCAGCTTAGATCCAGATACGCAGTATTTT. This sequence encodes CASSLDPDTQYF.

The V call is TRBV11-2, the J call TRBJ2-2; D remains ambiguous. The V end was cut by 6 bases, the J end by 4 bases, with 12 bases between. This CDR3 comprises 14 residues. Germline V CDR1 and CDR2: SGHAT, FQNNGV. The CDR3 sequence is CASRFDQVTGELFF. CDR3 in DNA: TGTGCCAGCAGATTCGACCAAGTCACCGGGGAGCTGTTTTTT.

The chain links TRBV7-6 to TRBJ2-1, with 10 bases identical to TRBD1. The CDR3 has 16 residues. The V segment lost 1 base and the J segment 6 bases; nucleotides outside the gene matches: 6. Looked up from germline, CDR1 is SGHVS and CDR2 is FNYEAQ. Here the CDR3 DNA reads TGTGCCAGCAGCTTAGTTAGGGACAGGGGTTTCAATGAGCAGTTCTTC. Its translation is CASSLVRDRGFNEQFF.

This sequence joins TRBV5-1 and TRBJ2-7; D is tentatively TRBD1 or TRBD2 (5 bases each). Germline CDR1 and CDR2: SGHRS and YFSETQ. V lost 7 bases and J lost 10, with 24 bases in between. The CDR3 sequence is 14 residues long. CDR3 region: CASDTDGGGGGQYF. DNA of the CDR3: TGCGCCAGCGATACTGACGGCGGCGGTGGGGGACAGTACTTC. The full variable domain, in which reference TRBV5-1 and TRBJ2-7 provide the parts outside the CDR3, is KAGVTQTPRYLIKTRGQQVTLSCSPISGHRSVSWYQQTPGQGLQFLFEYFSETQRNKGNFPGRFSGRQFSNSRSEMNVSTLELGDSALYLCASDTDGGGGGQYFGPGTRLTVT.

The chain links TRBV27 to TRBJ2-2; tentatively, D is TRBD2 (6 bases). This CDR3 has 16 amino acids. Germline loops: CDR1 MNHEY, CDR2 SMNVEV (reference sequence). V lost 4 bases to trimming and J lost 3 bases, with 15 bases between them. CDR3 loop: CASSSRWGVYTGELFF. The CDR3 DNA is TGTGCCAGCAGTTCGCGATGGGGGGTTTACACCGGGGAGCTGTTTTTT.

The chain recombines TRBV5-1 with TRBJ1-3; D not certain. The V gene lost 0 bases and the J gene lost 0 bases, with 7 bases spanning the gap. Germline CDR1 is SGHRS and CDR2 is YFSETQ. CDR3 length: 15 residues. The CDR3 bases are TGCGCCAGCAGCTTGGCGGTAGGCTCTGGAAACACCATATATTTT. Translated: CASSLAVGSGNTIYF.

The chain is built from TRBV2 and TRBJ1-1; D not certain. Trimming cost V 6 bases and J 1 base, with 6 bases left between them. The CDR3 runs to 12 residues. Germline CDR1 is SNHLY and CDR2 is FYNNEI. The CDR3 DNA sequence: TGTGCCAGCAGGATGACGAACACTGAAGCTTTCTTT. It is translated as CASRMTNTEAFF. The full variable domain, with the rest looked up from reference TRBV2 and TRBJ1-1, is EPEVTQTPSHQVTQMGQEVILRCVPISNHLYFYWYRQILGQKVEFLVSFYNNEISEKSEIFDDQFSVERPDGSNFTLKIRSTKLEDSAMYFCASRMTNTEAFFGQGTRLTVV.

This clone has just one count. CDR3 residues: CASSLRTGSYNEQFF. The CDR3 DNA is TGTGCCAGCAGCTTACGGACGGGATCCTACAATGAGCAGTTCTTC. V usage is TRBV7-9 and J usage is TRBJ2-1; TRBD2 is a possible D gene (5 bases). This CDR3 is built from 15 residues. The germline V and J ends were trimmed by 2 bases and 1 base, with 9 bases remaining between them. Germline V CDR1 and CDR2: SEHNR, FQNEAQ (reference sequence).

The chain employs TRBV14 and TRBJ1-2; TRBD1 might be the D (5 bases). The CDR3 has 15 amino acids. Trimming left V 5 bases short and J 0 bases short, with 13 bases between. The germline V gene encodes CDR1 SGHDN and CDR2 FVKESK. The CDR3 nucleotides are TGTGCCAGCAGCGCGGCCGGGACGACTAACTATGGCTACACCTTC. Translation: CASSAAGTTNYGYTF.

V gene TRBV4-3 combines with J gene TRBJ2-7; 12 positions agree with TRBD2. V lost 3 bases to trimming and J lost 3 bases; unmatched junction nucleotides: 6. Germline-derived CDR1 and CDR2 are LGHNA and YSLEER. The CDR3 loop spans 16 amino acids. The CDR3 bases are TGCGCCAGCAGCCACGGACGACTAGCGGGGGACTACGAGCAGTACTTC. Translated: CASSHGRLAGDYEQYF.

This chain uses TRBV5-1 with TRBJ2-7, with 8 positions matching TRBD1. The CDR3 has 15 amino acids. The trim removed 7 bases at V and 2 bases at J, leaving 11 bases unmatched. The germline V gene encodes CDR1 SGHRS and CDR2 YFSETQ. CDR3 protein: CASYPNRDRPYEQYF. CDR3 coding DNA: TGCGCCAGCTATCCTAACCGGGACAGGCCCTACGAGCAGTACTTC.

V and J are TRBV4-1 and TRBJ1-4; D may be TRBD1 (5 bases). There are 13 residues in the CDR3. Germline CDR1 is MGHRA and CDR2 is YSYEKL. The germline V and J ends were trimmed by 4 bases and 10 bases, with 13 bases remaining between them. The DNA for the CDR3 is TGCGCCAGCAGCCCGGTGGGGGTGGGAAAACTGTTTTTT. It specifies CASSPVGVGKLFF.

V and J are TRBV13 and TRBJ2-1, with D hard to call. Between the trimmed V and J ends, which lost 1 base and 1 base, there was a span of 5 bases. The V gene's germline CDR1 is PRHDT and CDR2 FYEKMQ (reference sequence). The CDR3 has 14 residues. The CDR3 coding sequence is TGTGCCAGCAGCTTAGACATTTCCTACAATGAGCAGTTCTTC. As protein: CASSLDISYNEQFF.

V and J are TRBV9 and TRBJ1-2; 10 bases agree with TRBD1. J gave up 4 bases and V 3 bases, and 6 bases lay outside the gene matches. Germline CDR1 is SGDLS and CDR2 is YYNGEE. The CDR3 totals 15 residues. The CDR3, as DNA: TGTGCCAGCAGCGCTGGGGACAGGGGAGCCTATGGCTACACCTTC. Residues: CASSAGDRGAYGYTF. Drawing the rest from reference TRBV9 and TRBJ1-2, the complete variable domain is DSGVTQTPKHLITATGQRVTLRCSPRSGDLSVYWYQQSLDQGLQFLIQYYNGEERAKGNILERFSAQQFPDLHSELNLSSLELGDSALYFCASSAGDRGAYGYTFGSGTRLTVV.

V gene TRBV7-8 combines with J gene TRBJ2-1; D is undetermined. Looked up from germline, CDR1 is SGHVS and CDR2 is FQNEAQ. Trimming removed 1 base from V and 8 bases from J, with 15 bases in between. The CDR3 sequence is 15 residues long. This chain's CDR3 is CASSLDEIWIYEQFF. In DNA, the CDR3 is TGTGCCAGCAGCTTAGACGAGATTTGGATCTATGAGCAGTTCTTC.

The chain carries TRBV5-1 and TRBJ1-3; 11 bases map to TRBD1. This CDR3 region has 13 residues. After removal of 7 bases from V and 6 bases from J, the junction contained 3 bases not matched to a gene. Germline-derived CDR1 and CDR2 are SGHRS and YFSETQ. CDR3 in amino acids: CASQGQGENTIYF. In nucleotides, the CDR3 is TGCGCCAGCCAGGGACAGGGGGAAAACACCATATATTTT. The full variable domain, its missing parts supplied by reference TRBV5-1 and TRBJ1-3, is KAGVTQTPRYLIKTRGQQVTLSCSPISGHRSVSWYQQTPGQGLQFLFEYFSETQRNKGNFPGRFSGRQFSNSRSEMNVSTLELGDSALYLCASQGQGENTIYFGEGSWLTVV.

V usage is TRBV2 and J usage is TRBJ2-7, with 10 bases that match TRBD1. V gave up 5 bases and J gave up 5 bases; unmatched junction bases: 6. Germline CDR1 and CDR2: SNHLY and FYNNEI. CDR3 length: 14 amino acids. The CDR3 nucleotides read TGTGCCAGCAGTATTCGGACAGGGGGGGACGAGCAGTACTTC. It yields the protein CASSIRTGGDEQYF. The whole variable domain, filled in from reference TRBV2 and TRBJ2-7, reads EPEVTQTPSHQVTQMGQEVILRCVPISNHLYFYWYRQILGQKVEFLVSFYNNEISEKSEIFDDQFSVERPDGSNFTLKIRSTKLEDSAMYFCASSIRTGGDEQYFGPGTRLTVT.

The CDR3 coding sequence is TGTGCCCTGGGGGGCGATCATGGCTACACCTTC. It yields the protein CALGGDHGYTF. The chain carries TRBV30 and TRBJ1-2; perhaps TRBD1 as D (6 bases). The CDR3 covers 11 residues. Trimming shortened V by 8 bases and J by 6 bases, and 13 bases separated the two germline ends. The germline CDR1 and CDR2 sequences are GTSNPN and SVGIG (reference sequence). The full variable domain, its missing parts supplied by reference TRBV30 and TRBJ1-2, is SQTIHQWPATLVQPVGSPLSLECTVEGTSNPNLYWYRQAAGRGLQLLFYSVGIGQISSEVPQNLSASRPQDRQFILSSKKLLLSDSGFYLCALGGDHGYTFGSGTRLTVV.

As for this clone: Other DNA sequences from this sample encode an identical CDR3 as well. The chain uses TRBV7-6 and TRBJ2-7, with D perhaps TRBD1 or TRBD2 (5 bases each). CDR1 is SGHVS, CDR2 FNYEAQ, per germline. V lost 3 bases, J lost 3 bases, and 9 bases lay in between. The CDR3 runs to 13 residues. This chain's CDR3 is CASSLGPNYEQYF. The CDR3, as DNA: TGTGCCAGCAGCTTGGGACCGAACTACGAGCAGTACTTC.